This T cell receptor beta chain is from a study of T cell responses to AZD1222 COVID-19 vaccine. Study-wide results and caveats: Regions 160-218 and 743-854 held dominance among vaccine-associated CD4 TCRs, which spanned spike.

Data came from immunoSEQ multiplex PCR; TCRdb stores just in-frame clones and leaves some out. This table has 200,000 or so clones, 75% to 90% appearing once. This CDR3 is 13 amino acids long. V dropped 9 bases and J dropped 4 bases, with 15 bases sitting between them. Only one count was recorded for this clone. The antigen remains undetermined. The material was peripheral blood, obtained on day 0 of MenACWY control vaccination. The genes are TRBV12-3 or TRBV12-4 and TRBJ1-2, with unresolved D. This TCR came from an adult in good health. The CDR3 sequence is CASCGPEVYGYTF. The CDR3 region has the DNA TGTGCCAGTTGTGGCCCGGAGGTCTATGGCTACACCTTC.